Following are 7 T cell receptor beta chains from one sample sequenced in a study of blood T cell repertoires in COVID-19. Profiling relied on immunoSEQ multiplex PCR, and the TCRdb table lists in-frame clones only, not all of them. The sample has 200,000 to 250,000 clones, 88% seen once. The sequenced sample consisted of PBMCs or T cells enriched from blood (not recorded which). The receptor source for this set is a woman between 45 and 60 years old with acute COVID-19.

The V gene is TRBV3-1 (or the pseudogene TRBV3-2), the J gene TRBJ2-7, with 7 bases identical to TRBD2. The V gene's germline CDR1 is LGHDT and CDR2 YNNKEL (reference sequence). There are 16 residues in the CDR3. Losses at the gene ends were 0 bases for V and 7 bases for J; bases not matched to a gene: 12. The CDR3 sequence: CASSQDSAGVRKEQYF. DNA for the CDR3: TGTGCCAGCAGCCAAGATTCCGCGGGAGTTCGAAAAGAGCAGTACTTC.

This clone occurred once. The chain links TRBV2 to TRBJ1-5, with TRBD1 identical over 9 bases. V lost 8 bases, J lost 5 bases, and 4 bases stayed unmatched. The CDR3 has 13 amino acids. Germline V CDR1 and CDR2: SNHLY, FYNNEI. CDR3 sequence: CASRQGVDQPQHF. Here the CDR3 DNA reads TGTGCCAGCCGACAGGGGGTGGATCAGCCCCAGCATTTT.

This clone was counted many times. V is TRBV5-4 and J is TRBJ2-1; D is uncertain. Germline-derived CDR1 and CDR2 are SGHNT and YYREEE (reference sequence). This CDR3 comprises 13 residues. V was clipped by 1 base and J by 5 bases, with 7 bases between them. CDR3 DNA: TGTGCCAGCAGCTTGCCTAGAAACAATGAGCAGTTCTTC. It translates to CASSLPRNNEQFF.

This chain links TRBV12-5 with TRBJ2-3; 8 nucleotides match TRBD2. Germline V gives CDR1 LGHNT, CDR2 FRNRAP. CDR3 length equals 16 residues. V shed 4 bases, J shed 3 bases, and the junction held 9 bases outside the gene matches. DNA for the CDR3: TGTGCTAGTGGTTCTGGGCGGGGGGCCGAGACAGATACGCAGTATTTT. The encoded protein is CASGSGRGAETDTQYF.

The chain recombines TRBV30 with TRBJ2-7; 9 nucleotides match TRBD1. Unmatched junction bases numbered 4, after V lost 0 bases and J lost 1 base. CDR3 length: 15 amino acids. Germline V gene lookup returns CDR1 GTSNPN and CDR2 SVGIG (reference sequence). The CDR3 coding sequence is TGTGCCTGGAGTGTGGGACAGGGAACTTCCTACGAGCAGTACTTC. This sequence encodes CAWSVGQGTSYEQYF.

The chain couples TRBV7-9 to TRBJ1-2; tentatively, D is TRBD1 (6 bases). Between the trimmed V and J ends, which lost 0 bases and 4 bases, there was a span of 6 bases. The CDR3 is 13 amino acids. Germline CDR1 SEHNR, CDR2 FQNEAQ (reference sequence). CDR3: CASSLAGAYGYTF. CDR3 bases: TGTGCCAGCAGCTTAGCGGGGGCCTATGGCTACACCTTC.

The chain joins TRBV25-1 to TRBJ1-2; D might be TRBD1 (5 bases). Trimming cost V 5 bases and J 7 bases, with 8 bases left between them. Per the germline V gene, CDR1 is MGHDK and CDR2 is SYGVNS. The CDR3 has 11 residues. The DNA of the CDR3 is TGTGCCAGCAGTCCAGGGCTTGGCTACACCTTC. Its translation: CASSPGLGYTF.